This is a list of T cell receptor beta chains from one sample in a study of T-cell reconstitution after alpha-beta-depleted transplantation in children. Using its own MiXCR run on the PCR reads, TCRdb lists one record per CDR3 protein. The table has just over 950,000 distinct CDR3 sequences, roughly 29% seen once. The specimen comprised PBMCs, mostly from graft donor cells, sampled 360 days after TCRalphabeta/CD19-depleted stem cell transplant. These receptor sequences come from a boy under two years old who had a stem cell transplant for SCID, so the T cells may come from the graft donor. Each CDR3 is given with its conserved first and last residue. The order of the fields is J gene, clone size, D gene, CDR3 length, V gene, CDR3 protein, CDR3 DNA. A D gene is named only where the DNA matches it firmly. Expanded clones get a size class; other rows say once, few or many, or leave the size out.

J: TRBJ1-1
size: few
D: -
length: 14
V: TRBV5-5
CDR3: CASSLAQTPHEAFF
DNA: TGTGCCAGCAGCTTGGCCCAGACCCCCCACGAAGCTTTCTTT

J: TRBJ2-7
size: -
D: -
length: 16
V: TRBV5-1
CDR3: CASSFGLLQAAYEQYF
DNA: TGCGCCAGCAGCTTTGGTTTATTACAGGCCGCCTACGAGCAGTACTTC

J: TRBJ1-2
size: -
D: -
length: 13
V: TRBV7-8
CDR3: CASSYGGFYGYTF
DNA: TGTGCCAGCAGCTACGGGGGGTTCTATGGCTACACCTTC

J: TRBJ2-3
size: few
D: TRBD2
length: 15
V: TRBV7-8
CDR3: CASSFISGARDTQYF
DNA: TGTGCCAGCAGCTTTATTAGCGGGGCCCGAGATACGCAGTATTTT

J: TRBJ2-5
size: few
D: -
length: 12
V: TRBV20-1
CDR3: CSALGELETQYF
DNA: TGCAGTGCCCTGGGGGAGTTAGAGACCCAGTACTTC

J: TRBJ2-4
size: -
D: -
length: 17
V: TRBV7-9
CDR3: CASSGRKAEQVGDIQYF
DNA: TGTGCCAGCAGCGGTCGAAAGGCTGAACAGGTCGGGGACATTCAGTACTTC

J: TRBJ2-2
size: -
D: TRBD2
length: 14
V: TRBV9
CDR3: CASSVTSGIGELFF
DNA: TGTGCCAGCAGCGTCACTAGCGGGATCGGGGAGCTGTTTTTT

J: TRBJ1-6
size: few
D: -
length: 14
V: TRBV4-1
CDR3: CASSQEGSGSPLHF
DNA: TGCGCCAGCAGCCAAGAAGGCTCGGGATCACCCCTCCACTTT

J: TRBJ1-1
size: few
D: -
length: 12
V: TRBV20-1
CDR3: CSARGQGAEAFF
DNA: TGCAGTGCTAGAGGGCAGGGCGCTGAAGCTTTCTTT

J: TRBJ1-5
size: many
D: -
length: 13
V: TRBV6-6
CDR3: CASTLYSNQPQHF
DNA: TGTGCCAGCACCCTGTATAGCAATCAGCCCCAGCATTTT

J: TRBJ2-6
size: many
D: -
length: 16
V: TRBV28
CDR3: CASRYRVSSGANVLTF
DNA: TGTGCCAGCAGGTACAGGGTGAGCTCTGGGGCCAACGTCCTGACTTTC

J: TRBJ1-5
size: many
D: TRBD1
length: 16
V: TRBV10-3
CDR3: CAISESDRGLNQPQHF
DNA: TGTGCCATCAGTGAGTCCGACAGGGGCTTGAATCAGCCCCAGCATTTT

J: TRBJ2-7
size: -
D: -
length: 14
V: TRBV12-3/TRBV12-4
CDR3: CASSDRGGAYEQYF
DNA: TGTGCCAGCAGCGACCGGGGAGGCGCCTACGAGCAGTACTTC

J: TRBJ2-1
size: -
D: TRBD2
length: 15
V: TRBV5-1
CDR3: CASSDGLAAINEQFF
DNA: TGCGCCAGCAGCGACGGACTAGCCGCTATAAATGAGCAGTTCTTC

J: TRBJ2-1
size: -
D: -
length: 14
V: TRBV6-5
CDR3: CASSYNGRHNEQFF
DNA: TGTGCCAGCAGTTACAATGGACGCCACAATGAGCAGTTCTTC

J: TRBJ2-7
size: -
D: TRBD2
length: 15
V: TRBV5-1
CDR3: CASSFRTSGSYEQYF
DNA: TGCGCCAGCAGCTTCCGGACTAGCGGATCCTACGAGCAGTACTTC

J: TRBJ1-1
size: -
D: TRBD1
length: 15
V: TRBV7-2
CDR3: CASSLGLDRGAEAFF
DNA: TGTGCCAGCAGCTTAGGTCTGGACAGGGGGGCTGAAGCTTTCTTT

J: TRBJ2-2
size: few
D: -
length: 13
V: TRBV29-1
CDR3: CSYRGLYTGELFF
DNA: TGCAGCTACCGGGGCCTATACACCGGGGAGCTGTTTTTT

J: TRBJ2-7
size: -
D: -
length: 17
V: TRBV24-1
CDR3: CAINRGHPIGPAYEQYF
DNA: TGTGCCATAAATCGGGGTCACCCTATTGGACCGGCCTACGAGCAGTACTTC

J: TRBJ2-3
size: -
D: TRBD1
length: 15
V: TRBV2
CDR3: CASGRQGVGADTQYF
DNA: TGTGCCAGCGGCAGACAGGGGGTAGGCGCAGATACGCAGTATTTT

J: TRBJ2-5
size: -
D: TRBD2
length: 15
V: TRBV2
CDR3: CASRGPSGGIGTQYF
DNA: TGTGCCAGCAGGGGGCCTAGCGGGGGTATTGGGACCCAGTACTTC

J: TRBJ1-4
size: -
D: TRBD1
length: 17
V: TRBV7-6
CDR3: CASSLEVAGQINEKLFF
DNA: TGTGCCAGCAGCTTAGAGGTTGCGGGACAGATTAATGAAAAACTGTTTTTT